This T cell receptor (beta chain) is drawn from a study of T-cell reconstitution after alpha-beta-depleted transplantation in children. The CDR3 is 14 amino acids. Germline V CDR1 and CDR2: SEHNR, FQNEAQ (reference sequence). Trimming removed 6 bases at V and 0 bases at J, with 11 bases between. A TCRbeta library incorporating unique molecular identifiers was prepared. TCRdb re-called the PCR reads with MiXCR, one entry per CDR3 protein. The table has approximately 800,000 distinct CDR3 sequences, 16% seen once; the top ten hold 5%. This clonotype has more than one count but fewer than ten. Its antigen is not identified. Study outcomes and limitations: Several hundred expanded graft clones reportedly gave rise to the alpha-beta T cells present about two months after transplant. Surviving recipient T cells and thymic progenitors underlay high day-60 TCRbeta diversity in some patients. T-cell counts and diversity at one year post-transplant came mainly from newly produced T cells.

This sequence was found in a male patient under 18 who had a stem cell transplant for acute lymphoblastic leukemia, so the T cells may come from the graft donor. Sample: PBMCs, mostly from graft donor cells, taken 360 days after TCRalphabeta/CD19-depleted stem cell transplant. The chain joins TRBV7-9 to TRBJ1-1; D remains unclear. CDR3 nucleotides: TGTGCCAGCAGGCCAACAGTGATGAACACTGAAGCTTTCTTT. It codes for CASRPTVMNTEAFF.